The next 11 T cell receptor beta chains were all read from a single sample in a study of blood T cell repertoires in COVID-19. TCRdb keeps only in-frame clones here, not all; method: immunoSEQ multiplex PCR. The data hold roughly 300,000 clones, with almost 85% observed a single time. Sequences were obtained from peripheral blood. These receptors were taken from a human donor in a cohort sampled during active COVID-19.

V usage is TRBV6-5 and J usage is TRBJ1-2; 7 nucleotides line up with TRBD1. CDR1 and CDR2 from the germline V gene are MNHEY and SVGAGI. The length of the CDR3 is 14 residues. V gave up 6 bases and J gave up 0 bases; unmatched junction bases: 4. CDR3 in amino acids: CASRFGTANYGYTF. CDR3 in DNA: TGTGCCAGCAGGTTTGGGACAGCTAACTATGGCTACACCTTC.

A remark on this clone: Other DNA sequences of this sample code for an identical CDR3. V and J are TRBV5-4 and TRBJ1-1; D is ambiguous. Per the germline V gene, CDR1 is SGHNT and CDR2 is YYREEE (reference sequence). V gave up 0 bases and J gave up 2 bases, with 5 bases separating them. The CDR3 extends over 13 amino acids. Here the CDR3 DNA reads TGTGCCAGCAGCTTGGGCGGAAACACTGAAGCTTTCTTT. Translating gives CASSLGGNTEAFF.

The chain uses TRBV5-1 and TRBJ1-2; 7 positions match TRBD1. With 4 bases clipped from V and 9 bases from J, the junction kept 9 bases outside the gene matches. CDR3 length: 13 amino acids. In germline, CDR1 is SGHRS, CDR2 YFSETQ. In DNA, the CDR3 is TGCGCCAGCAGCCCAGGGACAGCAGACCGCTACACCTTC. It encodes CASSPGTADRYTF.

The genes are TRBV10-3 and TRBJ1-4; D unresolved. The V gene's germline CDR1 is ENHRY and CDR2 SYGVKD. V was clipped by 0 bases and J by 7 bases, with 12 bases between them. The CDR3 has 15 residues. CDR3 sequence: CAISESEEGGEKLFF. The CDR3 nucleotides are TGTGCCATCAGTGAGTCGGAGGAAGGTGGTGAAAAACTGTTTTTT.

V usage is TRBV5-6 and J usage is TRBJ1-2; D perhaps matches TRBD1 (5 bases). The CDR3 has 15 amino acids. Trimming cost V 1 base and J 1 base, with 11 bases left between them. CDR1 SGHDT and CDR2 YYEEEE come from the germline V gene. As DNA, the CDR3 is TGTGCCAGCAGCTTGCCAGGGAAGGGTAACTATGGCTACACCTTC. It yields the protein CASSLPGKGNYGYTF.

Here the CDR3 reads CASSQRYGGGHSTDTQYF. The CDR3 region has the DNA TGTGCCAGCAGCCAACGATACGGGGGGGGCCATAGCACAGATACGCAGTATTTT. V usage is TRBV3-1 (or the pseudogene TRBV3-2) and J usage is TRBJ2-3; the match to TRBD2 covers 8 bases. Germline V gene data show CDR1 as LGHDT and CDR2 as YNNKEL (reference sequence). After removal of 2 bases from V and 0 bases from J, the junction contained 10 bases not matched to a gene. The CDR3 is 18 residues long.

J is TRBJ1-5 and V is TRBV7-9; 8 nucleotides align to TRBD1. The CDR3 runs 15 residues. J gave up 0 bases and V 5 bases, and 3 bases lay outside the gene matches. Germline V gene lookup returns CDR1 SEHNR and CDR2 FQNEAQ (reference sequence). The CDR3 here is CASSPGTGSNQPQHF. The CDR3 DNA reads TGTGCCAGCAGCCCTGGGACAGGTAGCAATCAGCCCCAGCATTTT. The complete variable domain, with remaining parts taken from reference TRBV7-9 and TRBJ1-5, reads DTGVSQNPRHKITKRGQNVTFRCDPISEHNRLYWYRQTLGQGPEFLTYFQNEAQLEKSRLLSDRFSAERPKGSFSTLEIQRTEQGDSAMYLCASSPGTGSNQPQHFGDGTRLSIL.

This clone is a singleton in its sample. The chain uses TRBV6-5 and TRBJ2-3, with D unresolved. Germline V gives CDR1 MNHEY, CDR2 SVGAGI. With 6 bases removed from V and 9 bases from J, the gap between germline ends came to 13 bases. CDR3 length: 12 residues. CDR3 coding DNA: TGTGCCAGCAGCCGGGTGGCCGGGACGCAGTATTTT. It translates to CASSRVAGTQYF.

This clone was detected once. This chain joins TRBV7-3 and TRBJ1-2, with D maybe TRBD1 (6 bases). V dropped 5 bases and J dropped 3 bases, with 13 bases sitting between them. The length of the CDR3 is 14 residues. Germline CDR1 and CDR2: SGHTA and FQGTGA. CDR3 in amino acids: CASSPTGTDYGYTF. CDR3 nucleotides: TGTGCCAGCAGCCCAACAGGGACGGACTATGGCTACACCTTC.

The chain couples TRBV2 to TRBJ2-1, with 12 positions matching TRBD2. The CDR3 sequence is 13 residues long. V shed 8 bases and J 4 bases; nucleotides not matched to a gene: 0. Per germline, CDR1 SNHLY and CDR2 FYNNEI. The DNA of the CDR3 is TGTGCCAGCGGACTAGCGGGGTACAATGAGCAGTTCTTC. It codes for CASGLAGYNEQFF.

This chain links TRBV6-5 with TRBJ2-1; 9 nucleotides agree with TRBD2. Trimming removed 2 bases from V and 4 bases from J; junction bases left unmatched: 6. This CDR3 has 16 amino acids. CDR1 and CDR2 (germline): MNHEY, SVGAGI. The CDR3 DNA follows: TGTGCCAGCAGTTACGCCCTAGCGGGGTTTTACAATGAGCAGTTCTTC. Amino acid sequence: CASSYALAGFYNEQFF.